This T cell receptor (beta chain) was documented in a study of OX40 agonist ivuxolimab in advanced cancers. Measured with immunoSEQ multiplex PCR; TCRdb has only the in-frame clones, and not every one. The sample lists roughly 18,000 clones, about 70% occurring once. This CDR3 comprises 13 residues. V gave up 3 bases and J gave up 3 bases, with 6 bases separating them. The V gene's germline CDR1 is MNHEY and CDR2 SVGAGI. The rearrangement links TRBV6-5 to TRBJ2-1; D may be TRBD2 (5 bases). The clonotype comes from an adult with an advanced solid tumor such as melanoma, head and neck, liver or kidney cancer. Sequenced here: CD4+ or CD8+ T cells sorted from blood, sampled in a trial of the OX40 agonist ivuxolimab. The CDR3 spells CASSYGGYNEQFF. For the CDR3, the DNA is TGTGCCAGCAGTTATGGAGGCTACAATGAGCAGTTCTTC.